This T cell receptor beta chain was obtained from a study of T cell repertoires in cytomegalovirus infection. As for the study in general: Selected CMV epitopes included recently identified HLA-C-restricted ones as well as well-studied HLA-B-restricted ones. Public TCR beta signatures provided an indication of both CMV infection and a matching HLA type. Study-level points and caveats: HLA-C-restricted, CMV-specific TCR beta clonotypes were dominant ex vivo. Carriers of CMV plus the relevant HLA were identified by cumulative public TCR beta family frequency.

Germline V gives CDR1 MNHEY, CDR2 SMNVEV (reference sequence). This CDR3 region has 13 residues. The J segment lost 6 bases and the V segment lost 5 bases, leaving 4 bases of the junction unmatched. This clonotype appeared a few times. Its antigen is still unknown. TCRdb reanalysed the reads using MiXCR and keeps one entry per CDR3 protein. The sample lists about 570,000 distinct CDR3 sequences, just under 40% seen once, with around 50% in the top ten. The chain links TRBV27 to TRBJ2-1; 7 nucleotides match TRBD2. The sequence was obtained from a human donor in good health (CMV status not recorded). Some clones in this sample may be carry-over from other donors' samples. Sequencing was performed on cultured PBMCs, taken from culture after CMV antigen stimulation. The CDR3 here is CASSPGTINEQFF. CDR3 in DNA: TGTGCCAGCAGTCCTGGGACTATCAATGAGCAGTTCTTC.